The 18 T cell receptor beta chains below were found in one sample sequenced in a study of T cells in Graves' hyperthyroidism and ophthalmopathy. From RNA transcripts, TCR beta CDR3 regions were amplified. First-round RT-PCR targeting the TCR CDR3 was performed with the HTBI primer set. TCRdb independently ran MiXCR on the multiplex PCR reads; one entry per CDR3 protein. The data contain hundreds of thousands of distinct CDR3 sequences, about 35% of them singletons. The sequenced sample consisted of blood. Receptor source: a woman aged 40 to 50 with Graves' hyperthyroidism.

In this sample, this clonotype turned up many times. V usage is TRBV9 and J usage is TRBJ1-1; 9 nucleotides line up with TRBD1. Germline values: CDR1 SGDLS, CDR2 YYNGEE. This CDR3 has 14 amino acids. V gave up 3 bases and J gave up 10 bases; unmatched junction bases: 10. CDR3 residues: CASSDPGQGKGAFF. CDR3 DNA sequence: TGTGCCAGCAGCGACCCGGGACAGGGAAAAGGAGCTTTCTTT.

This chain uses TRBV9 with TRBJ1-4; 7 bases align to TRBD1. The CDR3 extends over 15 amino acids. V lost 1 base, J lost 4 bases, and 4 bases stayed unmatched. Germline values: CDR1 SGDLS, CDR2 YYNGEE. The CDR3 is CASSVLTGVNEKLFF. The CDR3 coding sequence is TGTGCCAGCAGCGTACTTACAGGGGTTAATGAAAAACTGTTTTTT.

This clonotype was observed a few times. At one end, the junction sequence differs from germline, possibly due to a read error. This chain uses TRBV10-3 with TRBJ1-2, with D hard to call. CDR1 is ENHRY and CDR2 is SYGVKD in the germline V gene. The CDR3 extends over 13 amino acids. For the CDR3, the DNA is TGTGCCAGCAGTAGGCCTTCAGGCTATGGCTACACCTTC. Protein sequence: CASSRPSGYGYTF.

The chain is built from TRBV7-8 and TRBJ1-1, with no clear D. In germline, CDR1 is SGHVS, CDR2 FQNEAQ. The CDR3 length is 15 residues. V was cut by 5 bases and J by 5 bases, with 18 bases left in between. The CDR3 DNA is TGTGCCAGCAGCCCCAGGACTGATATGGAAACTGAAGCTTTCTTT. It codes for CASSPRTDMETEAFF.

This clonotype turned up a few times. It may be a read error: a sequence one base away is much more abundant. As the CDR3 is not closed by the conserved phenylalanine or tryptophan, this likely results from a read error. J is TRBJ1-6 and V is TRBV7-2; no firm D call. Trimming stripped 5 bases from V and 7 bases from J, with 15 bases between. The CDR3 runs 15 residues. Germline CDR1 is SGHTA and CDR2 is FQGNSA. The chain's CDR3 is CASSQPVLINSPLHL. The CDR3 coding sequence is TGTGCCAGCAGCCAGCCGGTTTTAATAAATTCACCCCTCCACCTT.

This sequence joins TRBV19 and TRBJ2-2; a possible D gene is TRBD2 (5 bases). Germline V gene lookup returns CDR1 LNHDA and CDR2 SQIVND (reference sequence). The CDR3 length is 16 residues. The ends were cut back, 3 bases at V and 5 bases at J, with 16 bases in the middle. DNA of the CDR3: TGTGCCAGTAGTATTGGTTGGCTAGCCACGACCGGGGAGCTGTTTTTT. As protein: CASSIGWLATTGELFF.

There are many counts of this clonotype. The V call is TRBV7-2, the J call TRBJ2-7, with D possibly being TRBD1 or TRBD2 (5 bases each). Germline V gene sequence: CDR1 SGHTA, CDR2 FQGNSA. This CDR3 contains 13 residues. The V and J ends lost 6 bases and 3 bases respectively, with 12 bases between them. CDR3 DNA: TGTGCCAGCAGAACAGGAGGTGGCTACGAGCAGTACTTC. This gives the protein CASRTGGGYEQYF. Drawing the rest from reference TRBV7-2 and TRBJ2-7, the complete variable domain is GAGVSQSPSNKVTEKGKDVELRCDPISGHTALYWYRQSLGQGLEFLIYFQGNSAPDKSGLPSDRFSAERTGGSVSTLTIQRTQQEDSAVYLCASRTGGGYEQYFGPGTRLTVT.

The chain couples TRBV7-2 to TRBJ1-1, with 12 positions matching TRBD1. J lost 4 bases, V lost 5 bases, and 8 bases had no gene match. The CDR3 totals 16 residues. Per the germline V gene, CDR1 is SGHTA and CDR2 is FQGNSA. This chain's CDR3 is CASSLRDRGPGTEAFF. The DNA for the CDR3 is TGTGCCAGCAGCCTAAGGGACAGGGGGCCGGGCACTGAAGCTTTCTTT. The complete variable domain, with remaining parts taken from reference TRBV7-2 and TRBJ1-1, reads GAGVSQSPSNKVTEKGKDVELRCDPISGHTALYWYRQSLGQGLEFLIYFQGNSAPDKSGLPSDRFSAERTGGSVSTLTIQRTQQEDSAVYLCASSLRDRGPGTEAFFGQGTRLTVV.

Many counts were recorded for this clonotype. The chain links TRBV10-1 to TRBJ1-1, with D perhaps TRBD1 (5 bases). The germline V gene has CDR1 WNHNN and CDR2 SYGVQD (reference sequence). This CDR3 is built from 15 residues. The V gene lost 3 bases and the J gene lost 2 bases, with 13 bases spanning the gap. Written as DNA, the CDR3 is TGCGCCAGCAGTGAATACGGGGCAGGAAACACTGAAGCTTTCTTT. Its translation: CASSEYGAGNTEAFF.

Concerning this clonotype: With a much larger clone just one base away, this may be a read error. The chain carries TRBV6-5 and TRBJ1-4; D may be TRBD1 (6 bases). This CDR3 has 14 amino acids. From germline, CDR1 is MNHEY and CDR2 SVGAGI. The CDR3 DNA reads as TGTGCCAGCAGTCCGGTCCCGGGACATGAAAAACCGTTTTTT. It encodes CASSPVPGHEKPFF.

On this clonotype itself: A much larger clonotype is one base distant, so this may be a read error. The chain employs TRBV27 and TRBJ2-7; D ambiguous. The CDR3 has 11 amino acids. Trimming cost V 5 bases and J 13 bases, with 15 bases left between them. Germline V gene sequence: CDR1 MNHEY, CDR2 SMNVEV (reference sequence). The CDR3 DNA reads TGTGCCAGCAGTGGGCAAGCCGGACGCTACTTC. Its protein is CASSGQAGRYF.

For this clonotype: A read error is possible here, since a much larger clone lies one base away. V gene TRBV2 combines with J gene TRBJ2-7, with 7 bases identical to TRBD1. With 6 bases clipped from V and 1 base from J, the junction kept 6 bases outside the gene matches. The germline gives CDR1 SNHLY, CDR2 FYNNEI. The CDR3 runs to 14 residues. CDR3 nucleotide sequence: TGTGCCAGCAGAGCCGGGACAGCTTCCTACGAGCAGTACTTC. Protein product: CASRAGTASYEQYF.

V and J are TRBV11-2 and TRBJ2-7; D call uncertain. The last part of the DNA fits TRBJ2-1 better; the J call may be wrong. CDR1 and CDR2 from the germline V gene are SGHAT and FQNNGV. The CDR3 spans 13 residues. The CDR3 region has the DNA TGTGCCAGCAGCTCCTTCCCCGGCAATGAGCAGTTCTTC. This encodes CASSSFPGNEQFF.

As for this clonotype: A much bigger clone sits one base away, suggesting this may be a read error. The chain carries TRBV12-3 or TRBV12-4 and TRBJ1-5; D possibly corresponds to TRBD1 (6 bases). Trimming removed 5 bases at V and 4 bases at J, with 12 bases between. The CDR3 covers 14 residues. The CDR3 DNA is TGTGCCAGCAGTATCGCAGGGGCAAATCAGCCCCAGCATTTT. The encoded protein is CASSIAGANQPQHF.

The rearrangement uses TRBV25-1 and TRBJ1-2; D gene ambiguous. V gave up 11 bases and J gave up 3 bases, with 13 bases separating them. CDR1 and CDR2 from the germline V gene are MGHDK and SYGVNS. CDR3 length: 12 residues. The chain's CDR3 is CAWEPGHYGYTF. The CDR3, as DNA: TGTGCCTGGGAGCCCGGGCACTATGGCTACACCTTC.

The V call is TRBV11-1, the J call TRBJ1-6, with a weak D call TRBD1 (5 bases). The CDR3 is made up of 18 amino acids. V dropped 2 bases and J dropped 1 base, with 15 bases sitting between them. Looked up from germline, CDR1 is SGHAT and CDR2 is FQDESV (reference sequence). CDR3 bases: TGTGCCAGCAGCTTACGGGCCAAGGGGCGGTCCTATAATTCACCCCTCCACTTT. Translation gives CASSLRAKGRSYNSPLHF. Full variable domain (remainder filled in from reference TRBV11-1 and TRBJ1-6): EAEVAQSPRYKITEKSQAVAFWCDPISGHATLYWYRQILGQGPELLVQFQDESVVDDSQLPKDRFSAERLKGVDSTLKIQPAELGDSAMYLCASSLRAKGRSYNSPLHFGNGTRLTVT.

This clonotype was recorded at least ten times. The chain combines TRBV7-2 with TRBJ1-1; 7 nucleotides line up with TRBD1. This CDR3 region has 14 residues. With 5 bases clipped from V and 6 bases from J, the junction kept 9 bases outside the gene matches. Germline V gene lookup returns CDR1 SGHTA and CDR2 FQGNSA. This chain's CDR3 is CASSVDRTHAEAFF. DNA for the CDR3: TGTGCCAGCAGCGTGGACAGGACTCACGCTGAAGCTTTCTTT.

The chain carries TRBV24-1 and TRBJ1-1; the match to TRBD1 covers 11 bases. V lost 3 bases, J lost 5 bases, and 4 bases stayed unmatched. The CDR3 extends over 15 amino acids. The germline V gene encodes CDR1 KGHDR and CDR2 SFDVKD. As DNA, the CDR3 is TGTGCCACCAGTGATGCCGGGACAGGGGGAACTGAAGCTTTCTTT. Translating it yields CATSDAGTGGTEAFF.